These 5 T cell receptor beta chains originate from one sample sequenced in a study of control samples from healthy donors and cancer patients. Libraries were prepared by immunoSEQ multiplex PCR; TCRdb keeps only in-frame clonotypes and omits some of them. The table has more than 95,000 clones, 93% seen once. The sequenced material came from blood. These receptors were collected from a man aged 30 to 45 in good health.

The chain employs TRBV24-1 and TRBJ2-1; D gene uncertain. Per the germline V gene, CDR1 is KGHDR and CDR2 is SFDVKD. CDR3 length: 14 amino acids. The ends were cut back, 0 bases at V and 9 bases at J, with 11 bases in the middle. The CDR3: CATSDLVGTGEQFF. The CDR3 DNA sequence: TGTGCCACCAGTGATTTGGTAGGCACGGGTGAGCAGTTCTTC.

The chain couples TRBV19 to TRBJ1-5, with D perhaps matching TRBD1 (6 bases). Germline V CDR1 and CDR2: LNHDA, SQIVND (reference sequence). The CDR3 is 15 residues long. V was pared by 7 bases and J by 7 bases, with 20 bases between. The CDR3 here is CASTTRGGGAQPQHF. The DNA for the CDR3 is TGTGCCAGTACCACGAGGGGCGGGGGGGCCCAGCCCCAGCATTTT. The entire variable domain, with the rest obtained from reference TRBV19 and TRBJ1-5, is as follows: DGGITQSPKYLFRKEGQNVTLSCEQNLNHDAMYWYRQDPGQGLRLIYYSQIVNDFQKGDIAEGYSVSREKKESFPLTVTSAQKNPTAFYLCASTTRGGGAQPQHFGDGTRLSIL.

The gene calls are TRBV5-1 and TRBJ1-1; D may be TRBD1 (5 bases). Germline V lookup: CDR1 SGHRS, CDR2 YFSETQ. Trimming stripped 0 bases from V and 0 bases from J, with 15 bases between. This CDR3 spans 17 amino acids. CDR3 nucleotides: TGCGCCAGCAGCTTGGCCGCTGGGACTAGGATGAACACTGAAGCTTTCTTT. Amino acid sequence: CASSLAAGTRMNTEAFF.

V and J are TRBV6-1 and TRBJ2-7; D possibly matches TRBD1 or TRBD2 (5 bases each). Germline V gene lookup returns CDR1 MNHNS and CDR2 SASEGT. The CDR3 has 14 residues. Trimming pared 1 base from V and 2 bases from J, leaving 9 bases between. In DNA, the CDR3 is TGTGCCAGCAGTGAAGAGACGGGACCCTACGAGCAGTACTTC. Amino acid sequence: CASSEETGPYEQYF.

The rearrangement joins TRBV3-1 (or the pseudogene TRBV3-2) to TRBJ1-2; a weak D match, TRBD1 (5 bases). Germline V gene sequence: CDR1 LGHDT, CDR2 YNNKEL (reference sequence). This CDR3 region has 15 residues. V dropped 4 bases and J dropped 3 bases, with 15 bases sitting between them. The CDR3 bases are TGTGCCAGCAGCCGCGCCTCGGGGCACGACTATGGCTACACCTTC. Its protein is CASSRASGHDYGYTF.